In this sample, the clone carrying this T cell receptor (beta chain) turned up many times. The source material, RNA transcripts, was used to amplify TCR beta CDR3 regions. HTBI primers were used for first-round RT-PCR of the TCR CDR3. TCRdb called the multiplex PCR reads again in MiXCR, with one record for every CDR3 protein. This sample has about 720,000 distinct CDR3 sequences, with approximately 16% found just once. Trimming left V 4 bases short and J 4 bases short, with 10 bases between. CDR1 is MDHEN and CDR2 is SYDVKM in the germline V gene. The CDR3 covers 14 residues. No ophthalmopathy progression within 18 months constituted stable Graves' hyperthyroidism. Each diagnosis was grounded in clinical symptoms, serum thyroxine and TRAb, thyroid ultrasound, and orbital computed tomography. This sample holds PBMCs from under 11 ml fresh peripheral blood. This entry belongs to a study of T cells in Graves' hyperthyroidism and ophthalmopathy.

The gene calls are TRBV28 and TRBJ1-4; no clear D gene. Sequenced sample: blood. The receptor comes from a man younger than 35 with Graves' hyperthyroidism. The CDR3 coding sequence is TGTGCCAGCAGTTGGACGGGTTTTAATGAAAAACTGTTTTTT. It is translated as CASSWTGFNEKLFF.